Listed below are T cell receptor beta chains from one sample, sequenced in a study of blood T cell repertoires in COVID-19. TCRdb's copy holds only in-frame clones and misses some; the assay was immunoSEQ multiplex PCR. The table has 85,000 to 120,000 clones, around 90% seen once. The sequencing input was peripheral blood. The source is a man between 18 and 35 years old with acute or convalescent COVID-19. The CDR3 runs from the conserved cysteine through the conserved F or W. D genes are given only for firm matches. Not all rows give a size; the values are once, few, many and, for expanded clones, a class.

d_call clone_size j_call v_call cdr3_length cdr3_aa cdr3_nt
TRBD1 . TRBJ1-6 TRBV10-1 13 CASRRQGNSPLHF TGCGCCAGCAGACGACAGGGAAATTCACCCCTCCACTTT
. . TRBJ1-2 TRBV10-3 19 CAISGPFTHGGAGDYGYTF TGTGCCATCAGTGGGCCCTTTACCCATGGGGGGGCCGGGGACTATGGCTACACCTTC
. . TRBJ1-4 TRBV27 18 CASSKLRGGWATNEKLFF TGTGCCAGCAGCAAGTTAAGGGGCGGTTGGGCAACTAATGAAAAACTGTTTTTT
. . TRBJ1-1 TRBV19 14 CASSIQARTTEAFF TGTGCCAGTAGTATTCAGGCCCGAACAACGGAAGCTTTCTTT
TRBD2 . TRBJ2-5 TRBV7-9 16 CASRVGLAGVNGTQYF TGTGCCAGCAGAGTCGGACTAGCGGGAGTTAATGGGACCCAGTACTTC
TRBD1 . TRBJ2-1 TRBV13 14 CASSIRTGKNEQFF TGTGCCAGCAGCATACGGACAGGGAAAAATGAGCAGTTCTTC
TRBD1 once TRBJ2-2 TRBV5-1 16 CASSSGDRGNTGELFF TGCGCCAGCAGCTCCGGGGACAGGGGGAACACCGGGGAGCTGTTTTTT
TRBD1 . TRBJ2-2 TRBV5-1 17 CASSRRTGASNTGELFF TGCGCCAGCAGCCGACGGACAGGGGCTAGTAACACCGGGGAGCTGTTTTTT
TRBD2 . TRBJ2-5 TRBV13 16 CASSPPTPLAQETQYF TGTGCCAGCAGCCCTCCCACACCACTAGCGCAAGAGACCCAGTACTTC
. . TRBJ2-1 TRBV7-5 18 CVRSFLQTGTSFYNEQFF TGTGTCAGAAGCTTCCTCCAGACCGGGACTAGTTTTTACAATGAGCAGTTCTTC
TRBD2 once TRBJ2-1 TRBV4-1 19 CASSQRTSGGPSSYNEQFF TGCGCCAGCAGTCAAAGGACTAGCGGGGGCCCCAGCTCCTACAATGAGCAGTTCTTC
. . TRBJ1-1 TRBV7-9 14 CASSSSGRSGEAFF TGTGCCAGCAGCTCTTCAGGGCGGTCAGGTGAAGCTTTCTTT
TRBD2 . TRBJ2-7 TRBV4-1 15 CASSQAGLASYEQYF TGCGCCAGCAGCCAGGCGGGACTAGCCTCGTACGAGCAGTACTTC
TRBD1 . TRBJ1-6 TRBV6-5 14 CATRQGAANSPLHF TGTGCCACACGACAGGGGGCGGCTAATTCACCCCTCCACTTT
TRBD1 once TRBJ2-5 TRBV7-9 17 CASSLWGTGGQEETQYF TGTGCCAGCAGCTTATGGGGGACAGGGGGTCAGGAAGAGACCCAGTACTTC
TRBD2 few TRBJ2-1 TRBV7-9 19 CASSLEGLAVWGEYNEQFF TGTGCCAGCAGCTTAGAGGGACTAGCGGTTTGGGGGGAGTACAATGAGCAGTTCTTC
. . TRBJ1-1 TRBV19 13 CATVGVKNTEAFF TGTGCCACGGTAGGGGTAAAGAACACTGAAGCTTTCTTT
. . TRBJ1-6 TRBV18 15 CASSPQGYNNSPLHF TGTGCCAGCTCACCACAGGGGTACAATAATTCACCCCTCCACTTT
TRBD2 . TRBJ2-2 TRBV30 15 CAWSEGLVFTGELFF TGTGCCTGGAGTGAGGGACTAGTTTTCACCGGGGAGCTGTTTTTT
. once TRBJ1-1 TRBV7-9 14 CASSLQGPNTEAFF TGTGCCAGCAGCCTACAGGGCCCGAACACTGAAGCTTTCTTT
. few TRBJ1-1 TRBV12-3/TRBV12-4 12 CASSPRGTEAFF TGTGCCAGCAGCCCCCGGGGCACTGAAGCTTTCTTT
. . TRBJ2-6 TRBV11-2 15 CASSPPGSGANVLTF TGTGCCAGCAGCCCTCCGGGCTCTGGGGCCAACGTCCTGACTTTC
. . TRBJ2-3 TRBV11-2 14 CASSWGPGGNTQYF TGTGCCAGCAGCTGGGGCCCCGGTGGAAATACGCAGTATTTT
TRBD1 . TRBJ2-7 TRBV3-1/TRBV3-2 17 CASSLYIPGQGSYEQYF TGTGCCAGCAGCTTGTACATTCCGGGACAGGGCTCCTACGAGCAGTACTTC
TRBD2 . TRBJ2-3 TRBV3-1/TRBV3-2 18 CASSQESAGGYLRDTQYF TGTGCCAGCAGCCAAGAATCAGCGGGAGGCTATCTCAGGGATACGCAGTATTTT
TRBD1 . TRBJ1-5 TRBV7-2 15 CASSLDRDRNQPQHF TGTGCCAGCAGCCTTGACAGGGACCGCAATCAGCCCCAGCATTTT
. . TRBJ1-2 TRBV7-9 13 CASSFPVNYGYTF TGTGCCAGCAGCTTTCCGGTTAACTATGGCTACACCTTC
. . TRBJ2-1 TRBV30 13 CAWTLSSYNEQFF TGTGCCTGGACCCTCAGCTCCTACAATGAGCAGTTCTTC
. . TRBJ2-2 TRBV9 19 CASSVVGRGPLANTGELFF TGTGCCAGCAGCGTAGTCGGCAGGGGCCCACTCGCGAACACCGGGGAGCTGTTTTTT
TRBD2 . TRBJ2-1 TRBV11-3 16 CASSLDLAGGSYEQFF TGTGCCAGCAGCTTAGATCTAGCGGGGGGGAGCTATGAGCAGTTCTTC
TRBD1 . TRBJ1-4 TRBV28 15 CASSSEGATNEKLFF TGTGCCAGCAGTTCCGAGGGGGCCACTAATGAAAAACTGTTTTTT
TRBD1 . TRBJ1-2 TRBV30 14 CAWSLTGANYGYTF TGTGCCTGGAGTTTGACAGGGGCTAACTATGGCTACACCTTC
. . TRBJ1-5 TRBV24-1 13 CATAGGTNQPQHF TGTGCCACCGCGGGGGGGACCAATCAGCCCCAGCATTTT
. . TRBJ2-3 TRBV24-1 15 CATSVGGTATDTQYF TGTGCCACCAGTGTTGGCGGGACAGCCACAGATACGCAGTATTTT
. . TRBJ2-7 TRBV11-2 14 CASSFRTLGGEQYF TGTGCCAGCAGCTTCAGGACCCTCGGGGGCGAGCAGTACTTC
. . TRBJ1-2 TRBV12-3/TRBV12-4 12 CASSLTGYGYTF TGTGCCAGCAGTTTAACGGGGTATGGCTACACCTTC
TRBD2 . TRBJ2-3 TRBV12-3/TRBV12-4 13 CASSLRGLYTQYF TGTGCCAGCAGTTTAAGGGGACTATATACGCAGTATTTT
. . TRBJ2-3 TRBV3-1/TRBV3-2 17 CASSQDGRGMGTDTQYF TGTGCCAGCAGCCAAGATGGCAGGGGAATGGGGACAGATACGCAGTATTTT
. . TRBJ2-4 TRBV12-3/TRBV12-4 12 CASSLGEDIQYF TGTGCCAGCAGTTTAGGGGAGGACATTCAGTACTTC
TRBD1 . TRBJ1-3 TRBV19 18 CASSPWDRGLSSGNTIYF TGTGCCAGTAGTCCCTGGGACAGGGGGCTGAGCTCTGGAAACACCATATATTTT
TRBD1 . TRBJ1-1 TRBV6-5 15 CASSLGQGLNTEAFF TGTGCCAGCAGTCTCGGACAGGGTCTGAACACTGAAGCTTTCTTT
TRBD1 . TRBJ2-5 TRBV25-1 16 CASSRGTGDREETQYF TGTGCCAGCAGTAGGGGGACAGGGGATAGGGAGGAGACCCAGTACTTC
TRBD1 . TRBJ1-1 TRBV5-1 14 CASSLDRGPGEAFF TGCGCCAGCAGCTTGGACAGGGGACCTGGTGAAGCTTTCTTT
TRBD1 . TRBJ1-2 TRBV10-1 17 CASSEPGTGGTGGGYTF TGCGCCAGCAGTGAGCCCGGGACAGGGGGGACAGGGGGCGGCTACACCTTC
TRBD1 few TRBJ1-5 TRBV12-3/TRBV12-4 12 CASSRGNQPQHF TGTGCCAGCAGCAGGGGGAATCAGCCCCAGCATTTT
. . TRBJ1-2 TRBV20-1 11 CSYPRGGGYTF TGCAGTTATCCGAGGGGGGGTGGCTACACCTTC